This TCR beta chain was identified in a study of cytomegalovirus exposure and HLA in healthy donors. Unrecorded immune exposures were likely, despite nominal health at sampling. General study points: According to an earlier analysis, most TCR beta V segments yielded productive rearrangements about 87% or about 30% of the time. CMV serostatus was the sole immune exposure data available. Researchers reported in a later analysis that common viral pathogens appeared linked to several top clusters.

The PCR was carried out with 60 Vbeta primers and 13 Jbeta primers. Clones were read by immunoSEQ multiplex PCR, and TCRdb kept only the in-frame ones, dropping some. The sample holds hundreds of thousands of clones; over 85% are singletons and the top ten take roughly 2.3%. About this clone itself: Its antigen is as yet unknown.

Per the germline V gene, CDR1 is SGHAT and CDR2 is FQNNGV. The CDR3 consists of 13 residues. Trimming shortened V by 1 base and J by 4 bases, and 7 bases separated the two germline ends. The chain recombines TRBV11-2 with TRBJ1-1; D not resolved. Sequences were obtained from PBMCs. This TCR was sampled from a woman between 18 and 29 years old in good health and CMV-seronegative. For the CDR3, the DNA is TGTGCCAGCAGCTTAGGCAGGTTCACTGAAGCTTTCTTT. This gives the protein CASSLGRFTEAFF. Drawing the rest from reference TRBV11-2 and TRBJ1-1, the complete variable domain is EAGVAQSPRYKIIEKRQSVAFWCNPISGHATLYWYQQILGQGPKLLIQFQNNGVVDDSQLPKDRFSAERLKGVDSTLKIQPAKLEDSAVYLCASSLGRFTEAFFGQGTRLTVV.